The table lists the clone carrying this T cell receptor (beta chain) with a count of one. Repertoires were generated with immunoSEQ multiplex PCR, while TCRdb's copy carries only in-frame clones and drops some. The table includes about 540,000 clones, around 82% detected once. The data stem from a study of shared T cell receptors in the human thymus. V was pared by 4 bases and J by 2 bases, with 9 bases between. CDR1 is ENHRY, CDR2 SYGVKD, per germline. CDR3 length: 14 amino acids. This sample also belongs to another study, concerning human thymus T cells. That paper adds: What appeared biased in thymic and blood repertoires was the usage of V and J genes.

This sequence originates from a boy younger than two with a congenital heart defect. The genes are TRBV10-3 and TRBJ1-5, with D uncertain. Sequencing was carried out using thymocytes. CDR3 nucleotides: TGTGCCATCAGTGCTTCCGGGGGCAATCAGCCCCAGCATTTT. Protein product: CAISASGGNQPQHF.